These 20 T cell receptor beta chains share one sample of origin, sequenced in a study of T cell clonality in common variable immunodeficiency. Assay used: immunoSEQ multiplex PCR; TCRdb lists only in-frame clones, some missing. The sample contains 15,000 to 20,000 clones, none occurring once; about 6.3% lies in the top ten. These receptors' antigens are unknown. Study observations and caveats: Common variable immunodeficiency TCR beta sequences reportedly had fewer deletions and N-nucleotide insertions.

The sample consisted of peripheral blood mononuclear cells. The receptors were gathered from a human donor with common variable immunodeficiency.

This clone is classed as medium-sized (0.01 to 0.1%). The read terminates 3 residues ahead of where the CDR3 ends, so the germline J gene completes it. J is TRBJ1-5 and V is TRBV7-3; no clear D. Trimming pared 5 bases from V and 0 bases from J, leaving 11 bases between. The CDR3 runs 15 residues. Germline V gene sequence: CDR1 SGHTA, CDR2 FQGTGA. The CDR3 protein is CASSRLVDSNQPQHF. CDR3 DNA (partial): TGTGCCAGCAGCCGACTCGTTGATAGCAATCAGCCC.

Remarks on this clone: The read ends 3 residues before the CDR3 terminus; that terminus is restored from the germline J gene. The chain carries TRBV18 and TRBJ2-5, with a possible D match to TRBD1 (5 bases). Trimming stripped 8 bases from V and 5 bases from J, with 15 bases between. This CDR3 comprises 13 residues. Germline values: CDR1 KGHSH, CDR2 LQKENI. The CDR3 is CASLHGATETQYF. CDR3 DNA, as far as it was read: TGTGCCAGCCTACATGGGGCAACGGAGACC. Filled out from reference TRBV18 and TRBJ2-5, the complete variable domain reads NAGVMQNPRHLVRRRGQEARLRCSPMKGHSHVYWYRQLPEEGLKFMVYLQKENIIDESGMPKERFSAEFPKEGPSILRIQQVVRGDSAAYFCASLHGATETQYFGPGTRLLVL.

This clone showed up just a few times. Read sequence stops 3 residues before the CDR3 end, and the germline J gene provides the missing end. This chain links TRBV19 with TRBJ2-1, with D possibly matching TRBD2 (7 bases). The CDR3 spans 16 residues. Per the germline V gene, CDR1 is LNHDA and CDR2 is SQIVND (reference sequence). The V and J ends lost 2 bases and 3 bases respectively, with 14 bases between them. CDR3 sequence: CASSIMRGLYYNEQFF. Partial CDR3 DNA: TGTGCCAGTAGTATAATGCGGGGGCTATACTACAATGAG. Drawing the rest from reference TRBV19 and TRBJ2-1, the complete variable domain is DGGITQSPKYLFRKEGQNVTLSCEQNLNHDAMYWYRQDPGQGLRLIYYSQIVNDFQKGDIAEGYSVSREKKESFPLTVTSAQKNPTAFYLCASSIMRGLYYNEQFFGPGTRLTVL.

Of note for this clone: Read sequence stops 3 residues before the CDR3 end, and the germline J gene provides the missing end. The chain joins TRBV7-2 to TRBJ1-2, with D perhaps matching TRBD1 (5 bases). This CDR3 spans 14 amino acids. Per germline, CDR1 SGHTA and CDR2 FQGNSA. The germline V and J ends were trimmed by 1 base and 6 bases, with 12 bases remaining between them. This chain's CDR3 is CASSLGTRLDGYTF. Incomplete CDR3 DNA: TGTGCCAGCAGCTTAGGGACAAGACTCGATGGC.

This clone appeared a few times. The read finishes 3 residues shy of the CDR3 end, and the germline J gene is used to complete it. The chain couples TRBV11-2 to TRBJ2-1; 7 bases agree with TRBD2. The V segment lost 2 bases and the J segment 0 bases; nucleotides outside the gene matches: 1. The germline V gene encodes CDR1 SGHAT and CDR2 FQNNGV. The CDR3 covers 15 residues. The CDR3 DNA, read in part, is TGTGCCAGCAGCTTATGGACTAGCTCCTACAATGAG. Its translation is CASSLWTSSYNE. The CDR3 reads in full as CASSLWTSSYNEQFF.

Concerning this clone itself: The DNA ends 3 residues before the CDR3 does, and the rest of the CDR3 is filled in from the germline J gene. The V call is TRBV19, the J call TRBJ1-1, with D unresolved. Trimming stripped 3 bases from V and 5 bases from J, with 10 bases between. This CDR3 is built from 13 residues. The V gene's germline CDR1 is LNHDA and CDR2 SQIVND (reference sequence). The covered CDR3 bases are TGTGCCAGTAGTATCGGGTTTGGGACTGAA. It codes for CASSIGFGTE. The whole CDR3 reads CASSIGFGTEAFF.

This clone was picked up many times. The read gets to within 3 residues of the CDR3 end, and the germline J gene fills in the rest. The rearrangement uses TRBV19 and TRBJ2-1, with TRBD1 identical over 7 bases. Trimming took 6 bases from V and 5 from J; bases not matched to a gene: 10. Germline lookup yields CDR1 LNHDA and CDR2 SQIVND (reference sequence). The CDR3 consists of 15 residues. The chain's CDR3 is CASSPSGQIHNEQFF. The CDR3 bases that were read are TGTGCCAGTAGCCCCTCGGGACAGATCCACAATGAG. Drawing the rest from reference TRBV19 and TRBJ2-1, the complete variable domain is DGGITQSPKYLFRKEGQNVTLSCEQNLNHDAMYWYRQDPGQGLRLIYYSQIVNDFQKGDIAEGYSVSREKKESFPLTVTSAQKNPTAFYLCASSPSGQIHNEQFFGPGTRLTVL.

A note on this clone: The read gets to within 3 residues of the CDR3 end, and the germline J gene fills in the rest. The rearrangement links TRBV18 to TRBJ2-7; 9 bases are shared with TRBD1. The CDR3 is 14 amino acids. The germline V gene encodes CDR1 KGHSH and CDR2 LQKENI. With V trimmed by 1 base and J by 6 bases, 4 bases remained unmatched. The CDR3: CASSPRQGVGEQYF. The DNA read from the CDR3 is TGTGCCAGCTCACCACGACAGGGGGTTGGCGAG.

CDR3 DNA (partial): TGTGCCAGTAGTATAATCCGAGCGGGAGGGCGACAAGAGACC. Encoded protein: CASSIIRAGGRQET. The entire CDR3 protein is CASSIIRAGGRQETQYF. The chain joins TRBV19 to TRBJ2-5; 10 nucleotides match TRBD2. The read terminates 3 residues ahead of where the CDR3 ends, so the germline J gene completes it. The CDR3 loop spans 17 amino acids. Germline CDR1 and CDR2: LNHDA and SQIVND (reference sequence). V dropped 2 bases and J dropped 2; count of bases not matched to a gene: 8.

This clone was detected ten times or more. The read ends 3 residues shy of where the CDR3 ends; the end is completed using the germline J gene. The chain uses TRBV5-1 and TRBJ2-3, with 8 nucleotides matching TRBD2. Trimming at V came to 3 bases and at J to 2 bases, leaving 5 bases not matched to a gene. There are 15 residues in the CDR3. CDR1 and CDR2 (germline): SGHRS, YFSETQ. Incomplete CDR3 DNA: TGCGCCAGCAGCTGGGGACTAGGGGACACAGATACG. Translated, it gives CASSWGLGDTDT. The whole CDR3 protein is CASSWGLGDTDTQYF.

This clone has a handful of counts. The CDR3 extends 3 residues past the end of the read, so its final part is completed from the germline J gene. This chain uses TRBV5-3 with TRBJ2-4; 10 bases are shared with TRBD1. TRBV5-3 is marked as an open reading frame, function uncertain. CDR3 length: 17 residues. V was pared by 4 bases and J by 3 bases, with 10 bases of the junction left unmatched. The part of the CDR3 DNA that was read is TGTGCCAGAAGCCCGAGGGGACAGGGGAAAGTCAAAAACATT. Translation: CARSPRGQGKVKNI. The CDR3 in its entirety is CARSPRGQGKVKNIQYF.

The CDR3 here is CASSVTGGIYEQYF. The sequenced part of the CDR3 DNA is TGTGCCAGCAGTGTGACAGGGGGCATCTACGAG. The rearrangement links TRBV6-1 to TRBJ2-7; TRBD1 matches 10 bases. Read coverage stops 3 residues before the CDR3 terminus; the germline J gene supplies the remainder. Trimming took 4 bases from V and 3 from J; bases not matched to a gene: 3. CDR1 and CDR2 (germline): MNHNS, SASEGT. The CDR3 totals 14 residues.

Of note for this clone: From the germline J gene comes the end of the CDR3, since the read stops 3 residues before it. The J gene is TRBJ1-5, the V gene TRBV7-8, with D possibly being TRBD1 (5 bases). This CDR3 has 15 residues. Germline V gene lookup returns CDR1 SGHVS and CDR2 FQNEAQ. V was shortened by 5 bases and J by 9 bases, with 20 bases between the two germline ends. The CDR3 DNA, read in part, is TGTGCCAGCAGCCAGGGTAGGATACTGGCCGGGCCC. Its translation: CASSQGRILAGP. The full CDR3 reads CASSQGRILAGPQHF.

This clone was found many times. The covered CDR3 bases are TGTGCCTGGACCCCCGGACTAGCGGGGGGGACAGATACG. It is translated as CAWTPGLAGGTDT. The complete CDR3 sequence is CAWTPGLAGGTDTQYF. This sequence joins TRBV30 and TRBJ2-3; 15 nucleotides match TRBD2. Read coverage stops 3 residues before the CDR3 terminus; the germline J gene supplies the remainder. The trim removed 4 bases at V and 3 bases at J, leaving 5 bases unmatched. The CDR3 has 16 residues. CDR1 GTSNPN and CDR2 SVGIG come from the germline V gene (reference sequence).

Ten or more counts support this clone. The CDR3 end lies 3 residues beyond the end of the read and is filled in from the germline J gene. V is TRBV5-4 and J is TRBJ2-5, with 9 bases matching TRBD1. Trimming at V came to 1 base and at J to 5 bases, leaving 6 bases not matched to a gene. The CDR3 totals 15 residues. Germline CDR1 reads SGHNT; CDR2 reads YYREEE (reference sequence). This CDR3 is CASSLQQGATETQYF. Partial CDR3 DNA: TGTGCCAGCAGCTTGCAACAGGGGGCTACGGAGACC.

This clone occurred many times. The read halts 3 residues ahead of the CDR3 end, with the missing end drawn from the germline J gene. J is TRBJ2-3 and V is TRBV7-9; D perhaps matches TRBD1 (6 bases). With 2 bases removed from V and 5 bases from J, the gap between germline ends came to 11 bases. This CDR3 spans 14 amino acids. In germline, CDR1 is SEHNR, CDR2 FQNEAQ (reference sequence). The covered CDR3 bases are TGTGCCAGCAGCTTAAGACAGGCGGAAGATACG. The encoded protein is CASSLRQAEDT. The entire CDR3 protein is CASSLRQAEDTQYF.

This clone was detected only a few times. The read stops 3 residues short of the end of the CDR3; the missing end is completed from the germline J gene. The chain links TRBV2 to TRBJ2-3; 8 bases map to TRBD2. The CDR3 loop spans 16 amino acids. After removal of 7 bases from V and 2 bases from J, the junction contained 11 bases not matched to a gene. CDR1 is SNHLY and CDR2 is FYNNEI in the germline V gene. The CDR3: CASTARGARVTDTQYF. Partial CDR3 DNA: TGTGCCAGCACCGCGCGGGGGGCCCGCGTCACAGATACG.

Regarding this clone: The read terminates 3 residues before the CDR3 end, so the remaining end is supplied by the germline J gene. The chain has TRBV7-2 and TRBJ2-7; 11 nucleotides align to TRBD2. CDR1 and CDR2 from the germline V gene are SGHTA and FQGNSA. The CDR3 runs 15 residues. Unmatched junction bases numbered 4, after V lost 0 bases and J lost 6 bases. The CDR3 loop reads CASSLAASGRIEQYF. The part of the CDR3 DNA that was read is TGTGCCAGCAGCTTAGCGGCTAGCGGGAGGATCGAG.

This clone was seen at least ten times. Read coverage stops 3 residues before the CDR3 terminus; the germline J gene supplies the remainder. The V and J genes are TRBV4-2 and TRBJ1-2, with a tentative D call TRBD1 (5 bases). Looked up from germline, CDR1 is LGHNA and CDR2 is YNFKEQ. This CDR3 is 16 amino acids long. Trimming cost V 2 bases and J 5 bases, with 18 bases left between them. The CDR3 bases that were read are TGTGCCAGCAGCCAACCCCCTTCGACAGACCCTTATGGC. Translated, it gives CASSQPPSTDPYG. The whole CDR3 reads CASSQPPSTDPYGYTF.

Ten or more counts support this clone. Sequencing ends 3 residues short of the CDR3 end; the germline J gene provides the rest. The genes are TRBV29-1 and TRBJ1-2; D unclear. The CDR3 is made up of 11 amino acids. The ends were cut back, 3 bases at V and 6 bases at J, with 8 bases in the middle. Germline-derived CDR1 and CDR2 are SQVTM and ANQGSEA. Partial CDR3 DNA: TGCAGCGTTGAGGTACTGGATGGC. Translated, it gives CSVEVLDG. The complete CDR3 protein is CSVEVLDGYTF.